A single sample is the source of the 10 T cell receptor beta chains below, sequenced in a study of Ad26.COV2.S vaccination and SARS-CoV-2 variants (TCRdb year 2021). The library was made by the immunoSEQ multiplex PCR assay. This is the immuneACCESS table as TCRdb keeps it, with only in-frame sequences that have V and J called. A part of the clones is gone; compared with another copy, unresolved V genes explain less than half, and the rest is unexplained. Within this sample are 400,000 to 450,000 clones, with 90% of them counted one time only. The top ten hold approximately 12% of the sample. What the treatment or condition label conveys for this sample: approximately 18 received Ad26.COV2.S at low or high dose, single or two shots; about 5 received placebo; per-sample allocation not given. For vaccine and placebo recipients, the sequenced repertoires came from samples collected on day 63 after the first injection.

This material consisted of peripheral blood, taken in a trial of Ad26.COV2.S vaccine versus placebo. These receptors were taken from a person between 18 and 59 years old who received the Ad26.COV2.S COVID-19 vaccine or a placebo.

The V gene is TRBV5-4, the J gene TRBJ2-2, with 14 positions matching TRBD2. The V gene end was trimmed by 3 bases and the J gene end by 4 bases; junction bases not matched to a gene: 8. The CDR3 sequence is 18 residues long. The germline CDR1 and CDR2 sequences are SGHNT and YYREEE (reference sequence). The DNA of the CDR3 is TGTGCCAGCAGCTCGGGACTAGCGGGAGTTTCGAGCACCGGGGAGCTGTTTTTT. It is translated as CASSSGLAGVSSTGELFF.

The chain couples TRBV6-5 to TRBJ2-5; tentatively, D is TRBD1 (8 bases). Germline lookup yields CDR1 MNHEY and CDR2 SVGAGI. CDR3 length: 16 amino acids. Trimming removed 2 bases at V and 2 bases at J, with 15 bases between. CDR3 amino acids: CASSYHGQGGQETQYF. CDR3 DNA sequence: TGTGCCAGCAGTTACCACGGACAGGGAGGGCAAGAGACCCAGTACTTC.

This chain connects TRBV28 to TRBJ1-2; 7 bases align to TRBD1. The germline V gene has CDR1 MDHEN and CDR2 SYDVKM. The trim removed 6 bases at V and 4 bases at J, leaving 8 bases unmatched. The CDR3 contains 14 residues. The CDR3: CASRSGQDLYGYTF. CDR3 bases: TGTGCCAGCAGATCCGGACAGGACCTCTATGGCTACACCTTC.

The chain uses TRBV9 and TRBJ1-4; the D is unclear. The ends were cut back, 0 bases at V and 6 bases at J, with 12 bases in the middle. The CDR3 has 15 amino acids. From germline, CDR1 is SGDLS and CDR2 YYNGEE. CDR3 bases: TGTGCCAGCAGCGTAGGTGGGGTAGGAGATGAAAAACTGTTTTTT. Translated: CASSVGGVGDEKLFF.

The genes are TRBV11-2 and TRBJ1-1; no definite D call. CDR1 and CDR2 from the germline V gene are SGHAT and FQNNGV. The CDR3 has 14 residues. Trimming took 4 bases from V and 0 from J, leaving 9 bases between them. The chain's CDR3 is CASSSPQLNTEAFF. DNA for the CDR3: TGTGCCAGCAGCTCTCCACAGCTGAACACTGAAGCTTTCTTT.

The CDR3 coding sequence is TGTGCCAGCAGAGAGATCTCAGGGGAAGAGACCCAGTACTTC. Its translation is CASREISGEETQYF. The V gene is TRBV6-5, the J gene TRBJ2-5; maybe TRBD1 (6 bases). CDR1 and CDR2 (germline): MNHEY, SVGAGI. Trimming removed 6 bases from V and 3 bases from J, with 14 bases in between. This CDR3 contains 14 residues.

The J gene is TRBJ2-3, the V gene TRBV2, with unresolved D. This CDR3 region has 14 residues. Germline CDR1 is SNHLY and CDR2 is FYNNEI. The germline V and J ends were trimmed by 1 base and 0 bases, with 5 bases remaining between them. CDR3 nucleotides: TGTGCCAGCAGTGAAGGGCTCAGCACAGATACGCAGTATTTT. Its translation is CASSEGLSTDTQYF.

This clone has a single count. CDR3 nucleotide sequence: TGTGCCAGCAGGGGTACTAGCGGGAGGGCCAATGAGCAGTTCTTC. The encoded protein is CASRGTSGRANEQFF. This chain joins TRBV5-4 and TRBJ2-1; 13 nucleotides match TRBD2. The germline V gene encodes CDR1 SGHNT and CDR2 YYREEE (reference sequence). With 5 bases clipped from V and 6 bases from J, the junction kept 5 bases outside the gene matches. The CDR3 loop spans 15 amino acids.

The rearrangement joins TRBV27 to TRBJ1-6; 11 bases line up with TRBD1. This CDR3 is built from 18 residues. Germline V gene lookup returns CDR1 MNHEY and CDR2 SMNVEV (reference sequence). Trimming cost V 4 bases and J 7 bases; bases outside gene matches: 12. The CDR3 region has the DNA TGTGCCAGCAGTTCCGGGACAGGGGGGATATATGGGAATTCACCCCTCCACTTT. Translated, it gives CASSSGTGGIYGNSPLHF.

This chain joins TRBV10-2 and TRBJ2-7, with D hard to call. The CDR3 runs 14 residues. Germline V gene lookup returns CDR1 WSHSY and CDR2 SAAADI. Trimming took off 2 bases at V and 1 base at J, with 9 bases between the two ends. The CDR3 coding sequence is TGCGCCAGCAGTGAGCCCCACAGATCCTACGAGCAGTACTTC. It yields the protein CASSEPHRSYEQYF.